The rows below give T cell receptor beta chains drawn from one sample of a study of CD8 T cells in ankylosing spondylitis. TCRdb re-derived calls from the 5' RACE reads in MiXCR, one entry per CDR3 protein. Of about 140,000 distinct CDR3 sequences listed, roughly 8.4% are singletons. Sequencing was carried out using synovial fluid, either unsorted or a sorted T cell fraction (not recorded which). These receptors came from a male donor with ankylosing spondylitis. CDR3s include the opening cysteine and the closing phenylalanine or tryptophan. D genes are given only for firm matches. A clone size is listed for some rows: how often the clone was seen (once, few, many), or a class if it is expanded.

clone size	J gene	D gene	V gene	CDR3 protein	CDR3 DNA
.	TRBJ2-1	TRBD2	TRBV28	CASRLGTSGRAGDEQFF	TGTGCCAGCAGGCTCGGGACTAGCGGGAGGGCCGGTGATGAGCAGTTCTTC
.	TRBJ1-2	.	TRBV20-1	CSRRRNTGSYGYTF	TGCAGTCGGCGAAGAAATACAGGGTCCTATGGCTACACCTTC
many	TRBJ2-2	.	TRBV7-2	CASSFPGNTGELFF	TGTGCCAGCAGCTTTCCAGGAAACACCGGGGAGCTGTTTTTT
few	TRBJ2-1	.	TRBV5-1	CASSLNARDGTNEQFF	TGCGCCAGCAGCTTAAACGCCCGGGACGGAACCAATGAGCAGTTCTTC
many	TRBJ2-3	.	TRBV7-9	CASSLKDTQYF	TGTGCCAGCAGCTTAAAAGATACGCAGTATTTT
many	TRBJ1-1	.	TRBV5-1	CASSLGGTLNTEAFF	TGCGCCAGCAGCTTAGGGGGAACCTTGAACACTGAAGCTTTCTTT
many	TRBJ1-5	.	TRBV16	CASSQGQSSNQPQHF	TGTGCCAGCAGCCAAGGACAGTCAAGCAATCAGCCCCAGCATTTT
many	TRBJ1-3	.	TRBV10-3	CAITGTQGNTIYF	TGTGCCATCACAGGAACGCAAGGAAACACCATATATTTT
many	TRBJ2-5	.	TRBV5-1	CASSLGGPGQYF	TGCGCCAGCAGCTTGGGAGGCCCCGGCCAGTACTTC
few	TRBJ1-5	.	TRBV28	CASGNRARSNQPQHF	TGTGCCAGCGGTAACAGGGCCCGAAGCAATCAGCCCCAGCATTTT
few	TRBJ1-1	.	TRBV5-4	CASSPRSTGGVSEAFF	TGTGCCAGCAGCCCAAGATCGACGGGGGGGGTTTCTGAAGCTTTCTTT
many	TRBJ1-2	.	TRBV28	CASSLAGGNYGYTF	TGTGCCAGCAGTTTAGCGGGAGGGAACTATGGCTACACCTTC
many	TRBJ2-7	TRBD2	TRBV4-1	CASGWAASGTYEQYF	TGCGCCAGCGGTTGGGCGGCTAGCGGGACCTACGAGCAGTACTTC
.	TRBJ1-1	TRBD1	TRBV6-1	CASEGSGGTEAFF	TGTGCCTCGGAGGGTTCAGGGGGCACTGAAGCTTTCTTT
few	TRBJ1-4	TRBD1	TRBV18	CASNRQGAATNEKLFF	TGTGCCAGCAATCGACAGGGGGCCGCAACTAATGAAAAACTGTTTTTT
few	TRBJ2-5	.	TRBV20-1	CSARLGYSQETQYF	TGCAGTGCTAGATTGGGGTACAGCCAAGAGACCCAGTACTTC
many	TRBJ1-2	.	TRBV20-1	CSALRQGSGYGYTF	TGCAGTGCCCTAAGGCAGGGGTCAGGCTATGGCTACACCTTC
many	TRBJ2-1	.	TRBV29-1	CSVASFTGNEQFF	TGCAGCGTCGCCAGTTTCACGGGCAATGAGCAGTTCTTC
many	TRBJ2-7	.	TRBV27	CASSRTGYEQYF	TGTGCCAGCAGTCGGACTGGCTACGAGCAGTACTTC
many	TRBJ2-7	TRBD2	TRBV7-2	CASSPKAGRPTYEQYF	TGTGCCAGCAGCCCGAAAGCGGGACGCCCCACCTACGAGCAGTACTTC
few	TRBJ1-2	.	TRBV4-2	CASSQERARYGYTF	TGTGCCAGCAGCCAAGAAAGGGCGAGATATGGCTACACCTTC
few	TRBJ1-1	TRBD1	TRBV5-1	CASSTGGRGDEAFF	TGCGCCAGCAGCACGGGGGGCAGGGGGGATGAAGCTTTCTTT
few	TRBJ2-7	.	TRBV6-2/TRBV6-3	CASSTIGRSSYEQYF	TGTGCCAGCAGCACCATCGGCCGGAGCTCCTACGAGCAGTACTTC